This T cell receptor (beta chain) stems from a study of cytomegalovirus exposure and HLA in healthy donors. Overall study results and limits: An analysis done earlier found most TCR beta V segments productive about 87% or about 30% of the time. Presence/absence analyses took donor sequencing depth as roughly uniform. On later analysis, the bulk of CMV-associated TCR beta chains appeared to be HLA-restricted. Using a false discovery rate of 0.05, a later analysis showed that about 16,000 TCR beta sequences were associated with HLA alleles.

Researchers ran the PCR with 60 Vbeta and 13 Jbeta primers. Libraries were prepared by immunoSEQ multiplex PCR; TCRdb keeps only in-frame clonotypes and omits some of them. The sample shows 300,000 or so clones, about four fifths of them seen only once. On this clone itself: Its antigen is still unknown.

Germline CDR1 MNHEY, CDR2 SMNVEV (reference sequence). The length of the CDR3 is 14 residues. With 5 bases removed from V and 4 bases from J, the gap between germline ends came to 14 bases. Sequences were obtained from PBMCs. The sequence came from a woman aged 40 to 50 in good health and CMV-seropositive. This rearrangement joins TRBV27 to TRBJ1-2, with a tentative D call TRBD1 (5 bases). CDR3 sequence reads: CASSPRGESYGYTF. DNA for the CDR3: TGTGCCAGCAGTCCCCGGGGGGAGAGCTATGGCTACACCTTC.